One sample yielded the 31 T cell receptor beta chains listed below, sequenced in a study of shared clonotypes between healthy human individuals. Profiling relied on immunoSEQ multiplex PCR, and the TCRdb table lists in-frame clones only, not all of them. The table has fewer than 850,000 clones, 90% seen once. Sequencing was carried out using memory CD8+ T cells from PBMCs. As to subset: CD45RO+ cells pooled with CCR7-negative TemRA cells. Every receptor here comes from a man younger than 35 in good health. Some clones in this sample may be carry-over from other donors' samples.

The chain joins TRBV19 to TRBJ1-1; D unresolved. CDR1 and CDR2 (germline): LNHDA, SQIVND (reference sequence). The V gene lost 0 bases and the J gene lost 0 bases, with 11 bases spanning the gap. The CDR3 length is 16 residues. CDR3 bases: TGTGCCAGTAGTATAGATGTTAGGGATATGAACACTGAAGCTTTCTTT. Encoded protein: CASSIDVRDMNTEAFF.

This clone was detected once. The chain employs TRBV6-5 and TRBJ2-3, with TRBD1 matching over 8 bases. The CDR3 extends over 15 amino acids. Germline CDR1 is MNHEY and CDR2 is SVGAGI. The V and J ends lost 6 bases and 5 bases, in that order; junction bases with no gene match: 10. In nucleotides, the CDR3 is TGTGCCAGCAGCCGTCGGACAGGGCGGGGAGATACGCAGTATTTT. Encoded protein: CASSRRTGRGDTQYF.

In regard to this clone: This may be a read error: a much more frequent sequence differs by one nucleotide. This sample includes further DNA sequences coding for the same CDR3. The genes are TRBV5-6 and TRBJ1-1, with a possible D match to TRBD1 (6 bases). The CDR3 totals 13 residues. The V end was cut by 6 bases, the J end by 6 bases, with 15 bases between. CDR1 and CDR2 (germline): SGHDT, YYEEEE. The CDR3 region is CASTGGGIAEAFF. CDR3 sequence (DNA): TGTGCCAGCACCGGAGGGGGTATTGCTGAAGCTTTCTTT.

There are many counts of this clone. This chain connects TRBV6-1 to TRBJ2-3, with 14 bases identical to TRBD2. The CDR3 sequence is 15 residues long. With V trimmed by 4 bases and J by 4 bases, 1 base remained unmatched. Germline V gene lookup returns CDR1 MNHNS and CDR2 SASEGT. The chain's CDR3 is CASSGLAGGPDTQYF. The CDR3 coding sequence is TGTGCCAGCAGTGGACTAGCGGGAGGGCCAGATACGCAGTATTTT.

The genes are TRBV11-1 and TRBJ1-4; a weak D match, TRBD1 (5 bases). Germline CDR1 SGHAT, CDR2 FQDESV (reference sequence). CDR3 size: 14 residues. V lost 5 bases, J lost 8 bases, and 15 bases lay in between. The CDR3 DNA follows: TGTGCCAGCAGCCTTGGGACCACGCGGGAAAAACTGTTTTTT. Translated, it gives CASSLGTTREKLFF.

The chain is built from TRBV4-1 and TRBJ2-7; TRBD2 matches at 7 bases. The CDR3 is 16 amino acids. Trimming took 3 bases from V and 0 from J; bases not matched to a gene: 8. Germline CDR1 reads MGHRA; CDR2 reads YSYEKL. The CDR3 spells CASSHGGTLSSYEQYF. DNA of the CDR3: TGCGCCAGCAGCCACGGGGGGACTCTTAGCTCCTACGAGCAGTACTTC.

This sequence joins TRBV19 and TRBJ1-1; TRBD1 matches 8 bases. This CDR3 spans 14 amino acids. The trim removed 8 bases at V and 2 bases at J, leaving 7 bases unmatched. The germline CDR1 and CDR2 sequences are LNHDA and SQIVND (reference sequence). CDR3 nucleotide sequence: TGTGCCAGTTTGGACAGGGACCCTAACACTGAAGCTTTCTTT. Translation gives CASLDRDPNTEAFF.

This chain joins TRBV27 and TRBJ2-1; weak D call: TRBD2 (5 bases). CDR1 is MNHEY and CDR2 is SMNVEV in the germline V gene (reference sequence). V was cut by 6 bases and J by 7 bases, with 10 bases left in between. This CDR3 region has 12 residues. In DNA form, the CDR3 reads TGTGCCAGCAGATCGTGGGAGAATGAGCAGTTCTTC. Protein sequence: CASRSWENEQFF.

The V gene is TRBV15, the J gene TRBJ2-2, with 9 positions matching TRBD2. Losses at the gene ends were 3 bases for V and 2 bases for J; bases not matched to a gene: 4. The CDR3 has 16 residues. The V gene's germline CDR1 is LNHNV and CDR2 YYDKDF (reference sequence). The CDR3 here is CATSSLAGPNTGELFF. CDR3 DNA sequence: TGTGCCACCAGCAGCCTAGCGGGACCAAACACCGGGGAGCTGTTTTTT.

V gene TRBV7-2 combines with J gene TRBJ2-6; D unresolved. This CDR3 contains 15 residues. Trimming stripped 1 base from V and 2 bases from J, with 6 bases between. Germline V lookup: CDR1 SGHTA, CDR2 FQGNSA. As DNA, the CDR3 is TGTGCCAGCAGCTTAGAGTGGGCTGGGGCCAACGTCCTGACTTTC. Amino acids: CASSLEWAGANVLTF.

The chain uses TRBV28 and TRBJ2-5; 8 bases map to TRBD2. The length of the CDR3 is 15 residues. Germline values: CDR1 MDHEN, CDR2 SYDVKM. Unmatched junction bases numbered 4, after V lost 3 bases and J lost 1 base. DNA for the CDR3: TGTGCCAGCAGTTTTCCGGGAGGGGTCCAAGAGACCCAGTACTTC. Translated, it gives CASSFPGGVQETQYF.

This clone appeared once. This rearrangement joins TRBV11-2 to TRBJ2-7; D might be TRBD2 (6 bases). Germline-derived CDR1 and CDR2 are SGHAT and FQNNGV. V was clipped by 1 base and J by 0 bases, with 10 bases between them. This CDR3 comprises 15 residues. For the CDR3, the DNA is TGTGCCAGCAGCTTAGTCCTAGCGAGCTCCTACGAGCAGTACTTC. Its protein product is CASSLVLASSYEQYF.

The chain uses TRBV6-5 and TRBJ2-7; no firm D call. Germline V gene lookup returns CDR1 MNHEY and CDR2 SVGAGI. The CDR3 is made up of 12 amino acids. V was trimmed by 5 bases and J by 6 bases, leaving 11 bases between them. The CDR3 region is CASSPGLIEQYF. The CDR3 DNA reads TGTGCCAGCAGTCCTGGCCTAATCGAGCAGTACTTC.

The chain is built from TRBV4-3 and TRBJ2-3; D gene ambiguous. V lost 5 bases and J lost 6, with 9 bases in between. The CDR3 loop spans 12 amino acids. Germline CDR1 is LGHNA and CDR2 is YSLEER. CDR3 protein: CASSSRRDTQYF. The CDR3 DNA reads TGCGCCAGCAGCTCCCGTCGCGATACGCAGTATTTT.

This CDR3 is CASSPRPLVSNTGELFF. The CDR3 bases are TGTGCCAGCTCACCAAGGCCACTAGTGTCGAACACCGGGGAGCTGTTTTTT. The chain is built from TRBV18 and TRBJ2-2; the D gene is possibly TRBD2 (5 bases). Germline CDR1 KGHSH, CDR2 LQKENI. This CDR3 is 17 amino acids long. Trimming left V 2 bases short and J 0 bases short, with 13 bases between. The full variable domain, with the rest looked up from reference TRBV18 and TRBJ2-2, is NAGVMQNPRHLVRRRGQEARLRCSPMKGHSHVYWYRQLPEEGLKFMVYLQKENIIDESGMPKERFSAEFPKEGPSILRIQQVVRGDSAAYFCASSPRPLVSNTGELFFGEGSRLTVL.

The genes are TRBV4-1 and TRBJ2-7, with D unresolved. V was trimmed by 1 base and J by 0 bases, leaving 10 bases between them. This CDR3 region has 15 residues. Per the germline V gene, CDR1 is MGHRA and CDR2 is YSYEKL. The CDR3 sequence: CASSQVLWSSYEQYF. The CDR3, as DNA: TGCGCCAGCAGCCAAGTTCTTTGGTCCTCCTACGAGCAGTACTTC.

This chain connects TRBV5-6 to TRBJ1-3; D unclear. Germline V CDR1 and CDR2: SGHDT, YYEEEE. The CDR3 totals 15 residues. The V gene lost 1 base and the J gene lost 0 bases, with 8 bases spanning the gap. The CDR3 sequence: CASSLNLYSGNTIYF. CDR3 DNA: TGTGCCAGCAGCTTGAATTTGTACTCTGGAAACACCATATATTTT.

The chain carries TRBV29-1 and TRBJ1-1; the D is unclear. CDR3 length equals 13 residues. V was pared by 3 bases and J by 0 bases, with 8 bases between. Germline CDR1 SQVTM, CDR2 ANQGSEA. In nucleotides, the CDR3 is TGCAGCGTTGAGGGCAGTTTGAACACTGAAGCTTTCTTT. Its protein is CSVEGSLNTEAFF.

This chain uses TRBV5-1 with TRBJ2-1, with 10 nucleotides matching TRBD1. CDR1 SGHRS and CDR2 YFSETQ come from the germline V gene. Trimming at V came to 0 bases and at J to 8 bases, leaving 5 bases not matched to a gene. The CDR3 is made up of 15 amino acids. The CDR3, as DNA: TGCGCCAGCAGCTTGGGACAGGGGGCTAGGTATGAGCAGTTCTTC. Residues: CASSLGQGARYEQFF.

Remarks on this clone: This specimen includes other DNA sequences encoding the same CDR3. V gene TRBV27 combines with J gene TRBJ2-7, with 8 positions matching TRBD1. J lost 2 bases, V lost 8 bases, and 8 bases had no gene match. Germline values: CDR1 MNHEY, CDR2 SMNVEV (reference sequence). This CDR3 comprises 14 residues. CDR3 bases: TGTGCCAGCTCCCCCGGGACAGGCCCCTACGAGCAGTACTTC. Translation gives CASSPGTGPYEQYF.

This rearrangement joins TRBV5-1 to TRBJ1-4, with 8 nucleotides matching TRBD1. The CDR3 covers 15 residues. Germline loops: CDR1 SGHRS, CDR2 YFSETQ. V dropped 2 bases and J dropped 8; count of bases not matched to a gene: 8. The CDR3 coding sequence is TGCGCCAGCAGCTTAATGGGACAGGCGGGGGAAAAACTGTTTTTT. Protein product: CASSLMGQAGEKLFF.

This rearrangement joins TRBV7-2 to TRBJ2-1; D is undetermined. This CDR3 is 12 amino acids long. Trimming removed 0 bases from V and 7 bases from J, with 4 bases in between. Germline CDR1 reads SGHTA; CDR2 reads FQGNSA. CDR3 sequence: CASSLARNEQFF. CDR3 nucleotides: TGTGCCAGCAGCTTAGCTCGAAATGAGCAGTTCTTC.

The chain has TRBV10-3 and TRBJ2-1; D call uncertain. The CDR3 is 12 amino acids. Trimming stripped 3 bases from V and 6 bases from J, with 6 bases between. Looked up from germline, CDR1 is ENHRY and CDR2 is SYGVKD. CDR3 nucleotide sequence: TGTGCCATCAGTGAAAGCCTCAATGAGCAGTTCTTC. Translating it yields CAISESLNEQFF.

The chain couples TRBV13 to TRBJ2-7; tentative D call: TRBD2 (6 bases). The length of the CDR3 is 15 residues. Trimming cost V 5 bases and J 6 bases, with 20 bases left between them. Germline lookup yields CDR1 PRHDT and CDR2 FYEKMQ (reference sequence). CDR3 sequence (DNA): TGTGCCAGCAGCCGCCAGGAGGGGACCTCTCTCGAGCAGTACTTC. Amino acid sequence: CASSRQEGTSLEQYF.

J is TRBJ1-1 and V is TRBV6-1, with D unresolved. Germline V gene lookup returns CDR1 MNHNS and CDR2 SASEGT. The CDR3 is 13 amino acids. The V gene lost 7 bases and the J gene lost 2 bases, with 11 bases spanning the gap. The CDR3 region has the DNA TGTGCCAGCACTGTCATAAGAAACACTGAAGCTTTCTTT. Its protein is CASTVIRNTEAFF.

Details on this clone: Other DNA sequences from this sample encode an identical CDR3 as well. The V call is TRBV9, the J call TRBJ1-2; D perhaps matches TRBD1 (5 bases). This CDR3 spans 13 amino acids. Between the trimmed V and J ends, which lost 0 bases and 5 bases, there was a span of 8 bases. Germline CDR1 SGDLS, CDR2 YYNGEE. This chain's CDR3 is CASSVAGTYGYTF. CDR3 in DNA: TGTGCCAGCAGCGTAGCAGGGACTTATGGCTACACCTTC.

The chain uses TRBV15 and TRBJ2-7; the match to TRBD2 covers 11 bases. V was clipped by 7 bases and J by 1 base; unmatched bases: 3. Germline loops: CDR1 LNHNV, CDR2 YYDKDF (reference sequence). The CDR3 totals 14 residues. The CDR3: CATKRLAGSYEQYF. CDR3 DNA sequence: TGTGCCACCAAACGACTAGCGGGGTCCTACGAGCAGTACTTC.

The chain carries TRBV27 and TRBJ2-7, with D possibly matching TRBD2 (7 bases). This CDR3 has 17 residues. V dropped 3 bases and J dropped 4 bases, with 22 bases sitting between them. Germline lookup yields CDR1 MNHEY and CDR2 SMNVEV (reference sequence). The CDR3 sequence is CASSFGLGGGGPYEQYF. The CDR3 DNA reads as TGTGCCAGCAGTTTCGGGCTTGGAGGGGGAGGGCCGTACGAGCAGTACTTC.

J is TRBJ1-1 and V is TRBV27; D is unresolved. The CDR3 length is 14 residues. V dropped 3 bases and J dropped 2 bases, with 10 bases sitting between them. The V gene's germline CDR1 is MNHEY and CDR2 SMNVEV (reference sequence). CDR3 bases: TGTGCCAGCAGTTTGAGGCCGGATAACACTGAAGCTTTCTTT. Its translation: CASSLRPDNTEAFF.

This chain connects TRBV4-1 to TRBJ1-1; D uncertain. Germline V gene sequence: CDR1 MGHRA, CDR2 YSYEKL. The CDR3 spans 12 residues. V was trimmed by 1 base and J by 11 bases, leaving 11 bases between them. The DNA of the CDR3 is TGCGCCAGCAGCCAAGGGAGGCTTGAGGCTTTCTTT. As protein: CASSQGRLEAFF.

CDR3 loop: CATSDRDQPQHF. Written as DNA, the CDR3 is TGTGCCACCAGCGACAGGGACCAGCCCCAGCATTTT. The chain combines TRBV15 with TRBJ1-5; 7 bases are shared with TRBD1. CDR3 size: 12 residues. The junction had 2 bases not matched to a gene; V was cut back by 5 bases and J by 7 bases. Germline V gives CDR1 LNHNV, CDR2 YYDKDF (reference sequence).